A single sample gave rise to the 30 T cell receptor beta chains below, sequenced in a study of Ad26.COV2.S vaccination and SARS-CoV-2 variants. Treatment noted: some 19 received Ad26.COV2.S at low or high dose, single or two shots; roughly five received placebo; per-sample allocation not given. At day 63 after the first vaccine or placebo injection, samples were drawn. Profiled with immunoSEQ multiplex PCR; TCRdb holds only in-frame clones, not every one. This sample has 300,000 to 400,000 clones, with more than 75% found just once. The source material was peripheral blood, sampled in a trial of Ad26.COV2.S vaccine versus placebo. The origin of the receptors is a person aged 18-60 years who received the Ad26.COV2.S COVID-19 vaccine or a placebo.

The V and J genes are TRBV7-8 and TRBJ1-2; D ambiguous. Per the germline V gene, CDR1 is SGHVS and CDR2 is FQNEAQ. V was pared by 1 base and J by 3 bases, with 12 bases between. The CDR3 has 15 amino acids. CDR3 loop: CASSLERSVYYGYTF. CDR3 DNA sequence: TGTGCCAGCAGCTTAGAGCGCAGCGTCTACTATGGCTACACCTTC.

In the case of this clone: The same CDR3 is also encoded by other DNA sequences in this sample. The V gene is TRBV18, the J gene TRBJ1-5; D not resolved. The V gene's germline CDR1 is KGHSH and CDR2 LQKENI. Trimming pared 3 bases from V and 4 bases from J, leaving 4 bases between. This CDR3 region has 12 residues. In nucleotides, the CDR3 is TGTGCCAGCTCACCGGGTAATCAGCCCCAGCATTTT. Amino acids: CASSPGNQPQHF.

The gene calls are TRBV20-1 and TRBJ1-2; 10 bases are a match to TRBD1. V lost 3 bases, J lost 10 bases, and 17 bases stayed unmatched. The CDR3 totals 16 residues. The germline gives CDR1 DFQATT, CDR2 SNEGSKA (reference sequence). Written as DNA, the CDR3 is TGCAGTGCTAGTGCGAACACCGGGACAGGGGACCTCGTCTACACCTTC. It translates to CSASANTGTGDLVYTF.

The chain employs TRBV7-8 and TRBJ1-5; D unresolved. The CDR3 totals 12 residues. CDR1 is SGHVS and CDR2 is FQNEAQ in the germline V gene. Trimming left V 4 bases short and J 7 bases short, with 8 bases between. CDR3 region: CASSSIGQPQHF. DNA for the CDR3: TGTGCCAGCAGCTCCATCGGACAGCCCCAGCATTTT.

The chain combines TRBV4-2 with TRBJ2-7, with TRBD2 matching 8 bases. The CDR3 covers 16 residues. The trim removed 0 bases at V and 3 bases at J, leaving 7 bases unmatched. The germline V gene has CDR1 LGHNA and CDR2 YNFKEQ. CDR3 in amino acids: CASSQDAGTSGYEQYF. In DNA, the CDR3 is TGTGCCAGCAGCCAAGATGCTGGTACTAGCGGCTACGAGCAGTACTTC.

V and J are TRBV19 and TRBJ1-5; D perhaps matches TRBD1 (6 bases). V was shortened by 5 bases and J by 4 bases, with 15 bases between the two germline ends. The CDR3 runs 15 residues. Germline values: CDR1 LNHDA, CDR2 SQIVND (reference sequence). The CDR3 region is CASSQFSGTNQPQHF. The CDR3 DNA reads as TGTGCCAGTAGTCAATTTTCTGGGACAAATCAGCCCCAGCATTTT. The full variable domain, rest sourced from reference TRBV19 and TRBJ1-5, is DGGITQSPKYLFRKEGQNVTLSCEQNLNHDAMYWYRQDPGQGLRLIYYSQIVNDFQKGDIAEGYSVSREKKESFPLTVTSAQKNPTAFYLCASSQFSGTNQPQHFGDGTRLSIL.

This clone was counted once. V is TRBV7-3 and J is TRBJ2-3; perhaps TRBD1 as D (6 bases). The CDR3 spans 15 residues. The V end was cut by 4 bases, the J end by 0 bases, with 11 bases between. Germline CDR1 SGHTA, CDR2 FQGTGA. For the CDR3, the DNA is TGTGCCAGCAGCTCAGGGGTGGGAAGCACAGATACGCAGTATTTT. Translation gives CASSSGVGSTDTQYF.

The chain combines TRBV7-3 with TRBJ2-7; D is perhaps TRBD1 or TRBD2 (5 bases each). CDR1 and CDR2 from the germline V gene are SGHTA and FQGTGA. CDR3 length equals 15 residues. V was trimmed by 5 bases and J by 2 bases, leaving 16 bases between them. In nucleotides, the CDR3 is TGTGCCAGCAGCCTTTTCCACCAGGGACCCTACGAGCAGTACTTC. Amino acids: CASSLFHQGPYEQYF.

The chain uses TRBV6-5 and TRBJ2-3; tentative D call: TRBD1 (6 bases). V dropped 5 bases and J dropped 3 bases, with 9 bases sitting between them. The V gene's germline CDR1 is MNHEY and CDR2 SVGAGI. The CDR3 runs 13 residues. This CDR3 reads CASSLTGTDTQYF. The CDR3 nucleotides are TGTGCCAGCAGTCTTACAGGGACAGATACGCAGTATTTT.

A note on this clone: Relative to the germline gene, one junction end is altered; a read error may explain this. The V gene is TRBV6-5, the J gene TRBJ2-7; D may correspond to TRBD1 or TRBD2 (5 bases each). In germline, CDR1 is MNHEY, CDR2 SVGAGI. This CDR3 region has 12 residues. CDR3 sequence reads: CGTRDASHEQYF. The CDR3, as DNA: TGCGGGACCAGGGACGCATCCCACGAGCAGTACTTC.

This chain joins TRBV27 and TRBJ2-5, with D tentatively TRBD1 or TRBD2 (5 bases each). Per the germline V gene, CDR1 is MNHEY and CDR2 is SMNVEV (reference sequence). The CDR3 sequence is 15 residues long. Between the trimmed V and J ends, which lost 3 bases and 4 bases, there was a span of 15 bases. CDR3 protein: CASSFQGATGETQYF. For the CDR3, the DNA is TGTGCCAGCAGTTTTCAGGGAGCGACCGGAGAGACCCAGTACTTC.

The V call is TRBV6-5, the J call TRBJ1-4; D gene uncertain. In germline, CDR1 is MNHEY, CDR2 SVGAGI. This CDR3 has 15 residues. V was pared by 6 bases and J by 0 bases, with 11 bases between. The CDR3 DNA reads TGTGCCAGCAGGACGAGCCGGGCAACTAATGAAAAACTGTTTTTT. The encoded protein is CASRTSRATNEKLFF.

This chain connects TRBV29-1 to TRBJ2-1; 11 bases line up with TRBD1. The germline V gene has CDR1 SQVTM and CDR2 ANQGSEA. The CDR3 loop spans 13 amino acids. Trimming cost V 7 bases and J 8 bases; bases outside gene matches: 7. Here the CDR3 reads CSARTGGADEQFF. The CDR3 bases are TGCAGCGCCAGGACAGGGGGCGCAGATGAGCAGTTCTTC.

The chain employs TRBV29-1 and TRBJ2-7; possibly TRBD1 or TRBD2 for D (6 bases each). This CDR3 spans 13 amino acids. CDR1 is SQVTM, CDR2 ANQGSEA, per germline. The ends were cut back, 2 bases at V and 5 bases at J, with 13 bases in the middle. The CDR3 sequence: CSVELGGADEQYF. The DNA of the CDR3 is TGCAGCGTTGAATTGGGGGGCGCGGACGAGCAGTACTTC.

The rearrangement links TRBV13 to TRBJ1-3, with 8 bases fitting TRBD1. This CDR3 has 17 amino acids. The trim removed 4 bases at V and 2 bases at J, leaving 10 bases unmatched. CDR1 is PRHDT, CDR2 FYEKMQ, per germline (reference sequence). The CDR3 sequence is CASSSYSRTGTGNTIYF. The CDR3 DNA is TGTGCCAGCAGCTCCTACTCCCGGACAGGGACTGGAAACACCATATATTTT. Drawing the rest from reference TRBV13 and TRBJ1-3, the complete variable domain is AAGVIQSPRHLIKEKRETATLKCYPIPRHDTVYWYQQGPGQDPQFLISFYEKMQSDKGSIPDRFSAQQFSDYHSELNMSSLELGDSALYFCASSSYSRTGTGNTIYFGEGSWLTVV.

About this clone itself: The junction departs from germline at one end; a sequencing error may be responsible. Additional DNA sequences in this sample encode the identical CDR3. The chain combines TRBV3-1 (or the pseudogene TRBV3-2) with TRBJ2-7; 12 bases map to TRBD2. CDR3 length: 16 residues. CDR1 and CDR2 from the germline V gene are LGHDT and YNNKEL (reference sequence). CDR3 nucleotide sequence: TGTGCCAGCAGTCAAGGACTAGCGGGGTCCTCCTACGAGCAGTACTTC. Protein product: CASSQGLAGSSYEQYF.

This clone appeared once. CDR3: CASSVSGGAHEQFF. CDR3 DNA: TGTGCCAGCAGCGTTTCCGGGGGGGCCCATGAGCAGTTCTTC. This rearrangement joins TRBV9 to TRBJ2-1; 8 bases map to TRBD2. V lost 2 bases to trimming and J lost 8 bases; unmatched junction nucleotides: 6. The length of the CDR3 is 14 residues. Per germline, CDR1 SGDLS and CDR2 YYNGEE.

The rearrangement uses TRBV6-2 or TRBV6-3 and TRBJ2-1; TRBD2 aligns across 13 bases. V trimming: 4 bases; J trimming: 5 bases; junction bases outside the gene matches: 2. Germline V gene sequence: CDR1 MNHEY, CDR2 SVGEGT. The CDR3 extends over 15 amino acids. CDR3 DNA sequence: TGTGCCAGCAGTTTACTAGCGGGGGGGGACAATGAGCAGTTCTTC. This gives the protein CASSLLAGGDNEQFF.

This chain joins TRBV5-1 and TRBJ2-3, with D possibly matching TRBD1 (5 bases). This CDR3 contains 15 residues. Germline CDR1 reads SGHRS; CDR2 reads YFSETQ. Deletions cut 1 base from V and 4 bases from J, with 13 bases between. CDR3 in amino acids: CASSLSGGAADTQYF. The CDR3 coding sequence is TGCGCCAGCAGCTTGTCGGGTGGGGCGGCAGATACGCAGTATTTT. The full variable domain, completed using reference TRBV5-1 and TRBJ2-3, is KAGVTQTPRYLIKTRGQQVTLSCSPISGHRSVSWYQQTPGQGLQFLFEYFSETQRNKGNFPGRFSGRQFSNSRSEMNVSTLELGDSALYLCASSLSGGAADTQYFGPGTRLTVL.

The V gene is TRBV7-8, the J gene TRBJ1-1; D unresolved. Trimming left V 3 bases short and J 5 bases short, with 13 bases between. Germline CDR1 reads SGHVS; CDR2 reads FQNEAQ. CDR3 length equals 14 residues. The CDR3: CASSFGVLGTEAFF. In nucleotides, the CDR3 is TGTGCCAGCAGCTTCGGGGTTCTGGGGACTGAAGCTTTCTTT.

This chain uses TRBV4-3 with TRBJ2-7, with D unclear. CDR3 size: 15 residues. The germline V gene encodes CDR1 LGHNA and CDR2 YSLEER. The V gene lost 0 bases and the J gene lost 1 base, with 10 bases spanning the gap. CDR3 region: CASSQDLVGSYEQYF. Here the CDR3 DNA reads TGCGCCAGCAGCCAAGATTTGGTCGGGTCCTACGAGCAGTACTTC.

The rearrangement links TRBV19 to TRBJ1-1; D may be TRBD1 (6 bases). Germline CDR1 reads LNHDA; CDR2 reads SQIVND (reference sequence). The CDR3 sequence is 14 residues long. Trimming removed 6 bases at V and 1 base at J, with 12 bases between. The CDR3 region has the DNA TGTGCCAGTAGCCAAGGGGGTGGGAACACTGAAGCTTTCTTT. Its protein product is CASSQGGGNTEAFF.

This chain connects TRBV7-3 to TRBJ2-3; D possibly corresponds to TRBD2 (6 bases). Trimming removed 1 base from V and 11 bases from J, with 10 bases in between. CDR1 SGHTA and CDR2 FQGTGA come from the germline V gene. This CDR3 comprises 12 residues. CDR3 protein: CASSLRDGRQYF. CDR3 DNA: TGTGCCAGCAGCTTAAGGGACGGGAGGCAGTATTTT. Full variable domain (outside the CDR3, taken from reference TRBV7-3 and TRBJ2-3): GAGVSQTPSNKVTEKGKYVELRCDPISGHTALYWYRQSLGQGPEFLIYFQGTGAADDSGLPNDRFFAVRPEGSVSTLKIQRTERGDSAVYLCASSLRDGRQYFGPGTRLTVL.

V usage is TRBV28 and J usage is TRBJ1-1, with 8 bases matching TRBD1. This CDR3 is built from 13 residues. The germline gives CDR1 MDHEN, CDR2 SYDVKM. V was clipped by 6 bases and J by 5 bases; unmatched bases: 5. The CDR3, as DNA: TGTGCCAGCAGGAAGACAGGGGATACTGAAGCTTTCTTT. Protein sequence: CASRKTGDTEAFF.

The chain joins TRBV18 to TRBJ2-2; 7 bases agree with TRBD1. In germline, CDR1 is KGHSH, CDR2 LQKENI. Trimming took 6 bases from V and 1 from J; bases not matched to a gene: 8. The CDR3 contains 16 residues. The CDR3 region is CASSPVRTGNTGELFF. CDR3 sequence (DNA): TGTGCCAGCTCCCCAGTCAGGACAGGGAACACCGGGGAGCTGTTTTTT.

CDR3 residues: CASSDNLQETQYF. CDR3 sequence (DNA): TGTGCCAGCTCTGACAACCTCCAAGAGACCCAGTACTTC. The V call is TRBV3-1 (or the pseudogene TRBV3-2), the J call TRBJ2-5; D uncertain. The CDR3 spans 13 residues. Germline CDR1 reads LGHDT; CDR2 reads YNNKEL (reference sequence). Trimming cost V 8 bases and J 1 base, with 11 bases left between them.

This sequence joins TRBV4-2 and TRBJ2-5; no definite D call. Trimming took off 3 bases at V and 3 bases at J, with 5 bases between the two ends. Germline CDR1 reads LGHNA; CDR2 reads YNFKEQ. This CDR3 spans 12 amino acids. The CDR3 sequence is CASSHMEETQYF. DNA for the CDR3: TGTGCCAGCAGCCATATGGAAGAGACCCAGTACTTC.

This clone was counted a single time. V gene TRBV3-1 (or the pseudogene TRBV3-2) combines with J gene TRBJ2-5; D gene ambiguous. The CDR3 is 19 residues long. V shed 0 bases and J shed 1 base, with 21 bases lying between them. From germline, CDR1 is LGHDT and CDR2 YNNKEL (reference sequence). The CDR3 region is CASSQDSQPTDPFQETQYF. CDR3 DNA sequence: TGTGCCAGCAGCCAAGATTCCCAGCCTACCGATCCCTTCCAAGAGACCCAGTACTTC.

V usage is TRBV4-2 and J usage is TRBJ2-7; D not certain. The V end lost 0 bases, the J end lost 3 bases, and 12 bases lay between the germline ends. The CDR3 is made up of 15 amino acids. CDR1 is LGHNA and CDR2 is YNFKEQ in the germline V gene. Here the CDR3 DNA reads TGTGCCAGCAGCCAAGATACTTCTAAGAACTACGAGCAGTACTTC. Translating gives CASSQDTSKNYEQYF.

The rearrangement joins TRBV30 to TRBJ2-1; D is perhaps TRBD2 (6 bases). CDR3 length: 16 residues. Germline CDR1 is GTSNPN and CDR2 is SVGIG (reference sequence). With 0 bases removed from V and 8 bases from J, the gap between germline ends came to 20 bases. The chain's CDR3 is CAWSVMVEGFPYEQFF. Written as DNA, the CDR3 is TGTGCCTGGAGTGTAATGGTGGAGGGGTTTCCCTATGAGCAGTTCTTC.